This is a list of T cell receptor beta chains from one sample in a study of shared clonotypes between healthy human individuals. Measured with immunoSEQ multiplex PCR; TCRdb has only the in-frame clones, and not every one. The profile shows 2 million to 2.5 million clones, 92% of them singletons. The specimen was naive CD4+ T cells from PBMCs. Source of these receptors: a man aged 18 to 30 in good health. Some clones in this sample may be carry-over from other donors' samples. CDR3s include the opening cysteine and the closing phenylalanine or tryptophan. A D gene is named only where the DNA matches it firmly. Clone size is stated in some rows and not others, as once, few, many or a class when expanded.

abundance | j_gene | v_gene | d_gene | CDR3aa | CDR3nt
- | TRBJ2-3 | TRBV7-2 | TRBD2 | CASSPRSGRGDTQYF | TGTGCCAGCAGCCCCCGGAGCGGGAGGGGTGATACGCAGTATTTT
- | TRBJ2-2 | TRBV7-3 | - | CASTRLGGVNTGELFF | TGTGCCAGCACCCGATTAGGCGGGGTGAACACCGGGGAGCTGTTTTTT
- | TRBJ2-5 | TRBV6-5 | - | CASSYSPGWETQYF | TGTGCCAGCAGTTACTCGCCGGGTTGGGAGACCCAGTACTTC
- | TRBJ2-7 | TRBV18 | - | CASSPAGGSGGEQYF | TGTGCCAGCTCACCGGCCGGGGGCTCCGGCGGCGAGCAGTACTTC
- | TRBJ2-3 | TRBV7-3 | TRBD2 | CASSATSGRPDTQYF | TGTGCCAGCAGCGCTACTAGCGGGAGGCCAGATACGCAGTATTTT
- | TRBJ2-6 | TRBV28 | TRBD2 | CASSLILAGGPGANVLTF | TGTGCCAGCAGTTTAATACTAGCGGGAGGGCCTGGGGCCAACGTCCTGACTTTC
- | TRBJ1-2 | TRBV13 | - | CASSLTANYGYTF | TGTGCCAGCAGCTTAACAGCCAACTATGGCTACACCTTC
- | TRBJ1-2 | TRBV6-1 | - | CASSEGLGYGYTF | TGTGCCAGCAGTGAAGGGTTGGGCTATGGCTACACCTTC
- | TRBJ2-1 | TRBV5-1 | - | CASSSSAGQLSYNEQFF | TGCGCCAGCAGCTCTTCCGCGGGACAACTATCGTACAATGAGCAGTTCTTC
- | TRBJ1-4 | TRBV2 | TRBD1 | CASEGQGNEKLFF | TGTGCCAGCGAGGGACAGGGTAATGAAAAACTGTTTTTT
- | TRBJ2-1 | TRBV2 | TRBD2 | CASSLNPGGPHEQFF | TGTGCCAGCAGCCTGAACCCGGGAGGGCCCCATGAGCAGTTCTTC
- | TRBJ2-5 | TRBV5-1 | TRBD1 | CASTRTGRQETQYF | TGCGCCAGCACAAGGACAGGGAGACAAGAGACCCAGTACTTC
- | TRBJ2-5 | TRBV28 | TRBD2 | CASSQLPSAGGETQYF | TGTGCCAGCAGCCAACTACCCTCAGCGGGAGGAGAGACCCAGTACTTC
- | TRBJ2-7 | TRBV10-3 | - | CAISDTRRDPYEQYF | TGTGCCATCAGTGACACGAGGCGAGACCCCTACGAGCAGTACTTC
- | TRBJ2-7 | TRBV27 | - | CASGPLRYEQYF | TGTGCCAGCGGGCCTCTACGATACGAGCAGTACTTC
- | TRBJ2-7 | TRBV2 | - | CASSGDASSYEQYF | TGTGCCAGCAGTGGGGACGCAAGCTCCTACGAGCAGTACTTC
- | TRBJ1-2 | TRBV15 | - | CATSRDSFRVATGGYTF | TGTGCCACCAGCAGAGATTCCTTCCGAGTTGCAACAGGAGGCTACACCTTC
- | TRBJ2-2 | TRBV28 | - | CASSLGRGELFF | TGTGCCAGCAGTTTAGGGAGAGGGGAGCTGTTTTTT
- | TRBJ2-7 | TRBV9 | - | CASSTSGYEQYF | TGTGCCAGCAGCACGTCAGGGTACGAGCAGTACTTC
- | TRBJ2-2 | TRBV5-6 | TRBD2 | CASSYGGTSYLPGELFF | TGTGCCAGCAGCTACGGCGGGACTAGCTACCTCCCCGGGGAGCTGTTTTTT
once | TRBJ2-2 | TRBV18 | - | CASSRVSGELFF | TGTGCCAGCTCACGAGTATCCGGGGAGCTGTTTTTT
- | TRBJ1-4 | TRBV2 | - | CASRAGLTNEKLFF | TGTGCCAGCAGGGCTGGGCTGACTAATGAAAAACTGTTTTTT
- | TRBJ2-7 | TRBV28 | TRBD2 | CASSGPRVAGDNF | TGTGCCAGCAGCGGCCCCCGAGTAGCGGGAGACAACTTC
- | TRBJ1-2 | TRBV5-1 | - | CASSLAPIQSYGYTF | TGCGCCAGCAGCTTGGCACCGATCCAATCATATGGCTACACCTTC
- | TRBJ2-7 | TRBV28 | - | CASSLPGIFYEQYF | TGTGCCAGCAGTTTACCAGGGATCTTCTACGAGCAGTACTTC
- | TRBJ1-1 | TRBV7-2 | - | CASSRDRSNTEAFF | TGTGCCAGCAGCCGTGACAGGTCGAACACTGAAGCTTTCTTT
once | TRBJ1-3 | TRBV27 | - | CASSPRGVVGNTIYF | TGTGCCAGCAGCCCAAGGGGCGTGGTTGGAAACACCATATATTTT
- | TRBJ1-2 | TRBV19 | - | CASSIVILGSNYGYTF | TGTGCCAGTAGTATAGTGATACTGGGGAGTAACTATGGCTACACCTTC
- | TRBJ1-5 | TRBV4-1 | - | CASSQDWGGNQPQHF | TGCGCCAGCAGCCAAGATTGGGGCGGCAATCAGCCCCAGCATTTT